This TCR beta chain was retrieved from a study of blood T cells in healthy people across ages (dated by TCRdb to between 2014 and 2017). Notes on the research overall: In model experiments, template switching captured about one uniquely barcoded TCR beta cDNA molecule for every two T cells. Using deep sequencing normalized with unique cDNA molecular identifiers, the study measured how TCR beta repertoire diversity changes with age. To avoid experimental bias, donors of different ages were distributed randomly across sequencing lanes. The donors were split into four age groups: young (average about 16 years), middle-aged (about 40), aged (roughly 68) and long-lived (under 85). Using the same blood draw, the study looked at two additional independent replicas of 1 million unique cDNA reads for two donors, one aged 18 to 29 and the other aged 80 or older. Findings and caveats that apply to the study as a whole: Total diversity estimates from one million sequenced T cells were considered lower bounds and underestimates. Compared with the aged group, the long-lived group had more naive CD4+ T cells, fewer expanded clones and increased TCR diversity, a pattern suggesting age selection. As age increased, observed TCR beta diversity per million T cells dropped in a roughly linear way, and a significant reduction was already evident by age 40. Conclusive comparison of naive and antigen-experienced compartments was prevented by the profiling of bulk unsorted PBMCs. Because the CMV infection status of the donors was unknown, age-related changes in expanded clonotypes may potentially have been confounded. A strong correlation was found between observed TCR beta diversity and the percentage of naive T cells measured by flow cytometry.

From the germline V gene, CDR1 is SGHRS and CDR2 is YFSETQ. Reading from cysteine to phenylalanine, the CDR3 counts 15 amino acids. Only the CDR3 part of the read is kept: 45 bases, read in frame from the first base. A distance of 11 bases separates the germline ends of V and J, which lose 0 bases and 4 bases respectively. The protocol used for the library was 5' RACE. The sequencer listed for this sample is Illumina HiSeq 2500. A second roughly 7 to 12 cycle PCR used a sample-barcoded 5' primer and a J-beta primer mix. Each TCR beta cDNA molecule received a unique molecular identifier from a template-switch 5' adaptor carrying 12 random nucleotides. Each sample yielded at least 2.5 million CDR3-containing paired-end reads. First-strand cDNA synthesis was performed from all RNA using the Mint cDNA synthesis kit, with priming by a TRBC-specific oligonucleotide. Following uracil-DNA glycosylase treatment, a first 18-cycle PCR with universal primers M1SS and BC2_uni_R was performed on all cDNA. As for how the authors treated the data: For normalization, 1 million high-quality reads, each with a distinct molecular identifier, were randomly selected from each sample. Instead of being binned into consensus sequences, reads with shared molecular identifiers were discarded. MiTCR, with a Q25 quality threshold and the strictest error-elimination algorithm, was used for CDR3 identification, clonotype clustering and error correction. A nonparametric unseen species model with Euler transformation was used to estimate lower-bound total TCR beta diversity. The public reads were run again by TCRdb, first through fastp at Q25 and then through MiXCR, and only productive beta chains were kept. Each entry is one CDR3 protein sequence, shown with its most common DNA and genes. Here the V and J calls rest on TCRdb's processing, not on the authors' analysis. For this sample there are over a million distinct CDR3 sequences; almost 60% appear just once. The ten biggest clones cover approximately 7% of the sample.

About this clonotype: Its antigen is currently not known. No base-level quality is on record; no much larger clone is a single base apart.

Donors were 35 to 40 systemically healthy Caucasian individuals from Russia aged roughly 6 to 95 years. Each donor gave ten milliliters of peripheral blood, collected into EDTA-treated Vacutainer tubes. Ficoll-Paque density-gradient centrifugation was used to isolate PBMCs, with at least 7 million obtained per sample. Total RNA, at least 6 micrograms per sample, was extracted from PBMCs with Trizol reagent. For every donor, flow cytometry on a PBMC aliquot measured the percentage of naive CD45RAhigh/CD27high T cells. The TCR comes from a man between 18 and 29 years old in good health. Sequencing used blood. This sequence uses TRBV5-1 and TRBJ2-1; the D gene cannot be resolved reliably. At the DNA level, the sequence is TGCGCCAGCAGCTTGGCGCCCGCAGGTTACAATGAGCAGTTCTTC. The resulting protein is CASSLAPAGYNEQFF.